The following is a T cell receptor (beta chain) sequence with its context. Its specificity is not known. Into CD45RA+ naive and CD45RA-negative memory subsets, the CD4+ cells were split. The test was conducted at deep level. Assay used: immunoSEQ multiplex PCR; TCRdb lists only in-frame clones, some missing. This sample has millions of clones; approximately 92% occur once, and the top ten carry around 0.14%. This record belongs to a study of shared clonotypes between healthy human individuals. Notes on the study in general: Among a few donors, roughly 5.4% of naive CD4 clonotypes were found in common.

Germline V gene sequence: CDR1 MNHNS, CDR2 SASEGT. The length of the CDR3 is 14 residues. V lost 2 bases and J 1 base, leaving 9 bases between the germline ends. Sample: naive CD4+ T cells sorted from blood. The subset: CD45RA+ positively selected. This chain uses TRBV6-1 with TRBJ2-7; tentative D call: TRBD1 (5 bases). This clonotype originated in a man between 18 and 35 years old in good health. CDR3 residues: CASSEQGTSYEQYF. The CDR3 DNA reads TGTGCCAGCAGTGAACAGGGAACGTCCTACGAGCAGTACTTC.